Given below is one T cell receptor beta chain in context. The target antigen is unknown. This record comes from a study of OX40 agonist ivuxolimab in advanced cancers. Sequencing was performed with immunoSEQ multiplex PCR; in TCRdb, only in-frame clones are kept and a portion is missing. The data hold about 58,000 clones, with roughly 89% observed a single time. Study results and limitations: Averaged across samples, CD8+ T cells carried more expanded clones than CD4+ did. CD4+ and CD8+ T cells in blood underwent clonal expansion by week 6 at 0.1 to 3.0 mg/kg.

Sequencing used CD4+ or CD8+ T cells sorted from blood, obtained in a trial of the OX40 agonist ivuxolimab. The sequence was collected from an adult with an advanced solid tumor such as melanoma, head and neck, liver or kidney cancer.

Here the CDR3 reads CSVGLAGGREQYF. In nucleotides, the CDR3 is TGCAGCGTTGGTCTGGCGGGAGGGAGGGAGCAGTACTTC. This chain uses TRBV29-1 with TRBJ2-7; 9 bases align to TRBD2. Germline V gene data show CDR1 as SQVTM and CDR2 as ANQGSEA. V shed 4 bases and J 7 bases; nucleotides not matched to a gene: 8. The CDR3 spans 13 residues.